Detailed here is one T cell receptor (beta chain). Its antigen is unknown. The data were obtained in a study of OX40 agonist ivuxolimab in advanced cancers. Findings and caveats of the study: There was clonal expansion of CD4+ and CD8+ blood T cells by week 6 at 0.1 to 3.0 mg/kg. Low normalized T-cell clonal expansion was also seen in some nonresponders.

A history of autoimmune disease or systemic immunosuppression excluded patients. The CDR3 has 15 amino acids. Trimming took 6 bases from V and 4 from J, leaving 19 bases between them. Libraries were prepared by immunoSEQ multiplex PCR; TCRdb keeps only in-frame clonotypes and omits some of them. The sample holds 70,000 or so clones; 90% to 95% are singletons and the top ten take 7.6%. The chain recombines TRBV23-1 with TRBJ2-7; D might be TRBD1 (6 bases). TRBV23-1 is recorded as an ORF, its role being uncertain. The sample consisted of CD4+ or CD8+ T cells sorted from blood, taken in a trial of the OX40 agonist ivuxolimab. The receptor's source is an adult with an advanced solid tumor such as melanoma, head and neck, liver or kidney cancer. CDR3: CASSRLETGRYEQYF. The CDR3 DNA follows: TGCGCCAGCAGCCGTTTAGAGACAGGACGGTACGAGCAGTACTTC.